Sequencing of this TCR beta chain was carried out in a study of T cells in women clearing cervical HPV infection. Whole-study findings and limits: Richness differences could reflect unmeasured T-cell content per sample.

Points on this clone: Its antigen remains unidentified.

Profiling relied on immunoSEQ multiplex PCR, and the TCRdb table lists in-frame clones only, not all of them. The table gives fewer than 35,000 clones; the top ten clones make up 2.5% to 3.5% of it. The sequencing sample was made of blood buffy coat. The TCR sequence derives from a woman between 18 and 75 years old with a cervical HPV16 infection that either progressed to CIN3+ or cleared (not recorded which).

The CDR3 sequence: CASSEVKRGPNTEAFF. The sequenced part of the CDR3 DNA is TGTGCCAGCAGTGAAGTTAAAAGAGGGCCAAACACTGAA. The V call is TRBV2, the J call TRBJ1-1; D gene ambiguous. The read gets to within 3 residues of the CDR3 end, and the germline J gene fills in the rest. The CDR3 loop spans 16 amino acids. Trimming shortened V by 1 base and J by 2 bases, and 14 bases separated the two germline ends. From germline, CDR1 is SNHLY and CDR2 FYNNEI.